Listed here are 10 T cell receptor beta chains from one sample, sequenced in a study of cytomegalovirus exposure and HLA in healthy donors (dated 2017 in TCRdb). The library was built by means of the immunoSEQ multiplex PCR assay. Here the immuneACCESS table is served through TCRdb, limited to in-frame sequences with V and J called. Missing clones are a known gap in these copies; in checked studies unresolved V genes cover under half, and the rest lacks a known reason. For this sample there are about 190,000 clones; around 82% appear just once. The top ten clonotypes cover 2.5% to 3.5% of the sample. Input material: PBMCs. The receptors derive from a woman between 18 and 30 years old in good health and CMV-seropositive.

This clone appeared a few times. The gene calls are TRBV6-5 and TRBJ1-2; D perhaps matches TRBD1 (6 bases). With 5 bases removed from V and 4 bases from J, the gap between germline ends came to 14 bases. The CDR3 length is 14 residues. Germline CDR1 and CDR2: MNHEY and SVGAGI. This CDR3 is CASSELDRSYGYTF. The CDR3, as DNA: TGTGCCAGCAGTGAATTGGACAGAAGCTATGGCTACACCTTC.

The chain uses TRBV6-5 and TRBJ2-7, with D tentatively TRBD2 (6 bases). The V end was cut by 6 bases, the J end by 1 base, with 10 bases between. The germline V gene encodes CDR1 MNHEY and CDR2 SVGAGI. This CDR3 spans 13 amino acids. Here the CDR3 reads CASSPGGSYEQYF. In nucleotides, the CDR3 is TGTGCCAGCAGCCCAGGAGGGTCCTACGAGCAGTACTTC.

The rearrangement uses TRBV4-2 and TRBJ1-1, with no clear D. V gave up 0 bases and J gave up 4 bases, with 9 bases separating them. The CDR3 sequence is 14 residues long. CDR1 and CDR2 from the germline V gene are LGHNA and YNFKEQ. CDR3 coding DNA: TGTGCCAGCAGCCAAGAGGAGGGAGCCACTGAAGCTTTCTTT. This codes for CASSQEEGATEAFF.

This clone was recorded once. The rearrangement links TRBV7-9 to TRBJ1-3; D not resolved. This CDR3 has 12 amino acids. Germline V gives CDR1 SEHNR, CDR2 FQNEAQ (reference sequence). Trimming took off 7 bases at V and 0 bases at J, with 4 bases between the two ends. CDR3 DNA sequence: TGTGCCAGCACCCTCTCTGGAAACACCATATATTTT. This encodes CASTLSGNTIYF. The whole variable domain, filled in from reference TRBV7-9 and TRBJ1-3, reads DTGVSQNPRHKITKRGQNVTFRCDPISEHNRLYWYRQTLGQGPEFLTYFQNEAQLEKSRLLSDRFSAERPKGSFSTLEIQRTEQGDSAMYLCASTLSGNTIYFGEGSWLTVV.

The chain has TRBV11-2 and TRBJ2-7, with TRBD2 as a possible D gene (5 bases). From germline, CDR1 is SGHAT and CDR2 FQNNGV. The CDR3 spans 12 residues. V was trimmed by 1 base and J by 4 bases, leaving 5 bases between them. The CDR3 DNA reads TGTGCCAGCAGCTTAGCGGGGTACGAGCAGTACTTC. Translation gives CASSLAGYEQYF. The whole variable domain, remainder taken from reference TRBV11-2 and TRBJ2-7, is EAGVAQSPRYKIIEKRQSVAFWCNPISGHATLYWYQQILGQGPKLLIQFQNNGVVDDSQLPKDRFSAERLKGVDSTLKIQPAKLEDSAVYLCASSLAGYEQYFGPGTRLTVT.

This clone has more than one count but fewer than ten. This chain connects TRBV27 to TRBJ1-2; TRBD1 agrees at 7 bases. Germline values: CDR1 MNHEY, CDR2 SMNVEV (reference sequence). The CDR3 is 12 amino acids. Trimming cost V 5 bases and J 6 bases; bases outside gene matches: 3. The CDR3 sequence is CASSATGHGYTF. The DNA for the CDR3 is TGTGCCAGCAGTGCGACAGGGCATGGCTACACCTTC.

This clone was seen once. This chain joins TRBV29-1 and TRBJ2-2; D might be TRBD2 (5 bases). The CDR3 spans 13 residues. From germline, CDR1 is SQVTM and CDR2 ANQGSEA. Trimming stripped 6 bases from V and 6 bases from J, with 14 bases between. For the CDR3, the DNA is TGCAGCGTAGCTGATTTACTAGCCGGGGAGCTGTTTTTT. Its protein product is CSVADLLAGELFF.

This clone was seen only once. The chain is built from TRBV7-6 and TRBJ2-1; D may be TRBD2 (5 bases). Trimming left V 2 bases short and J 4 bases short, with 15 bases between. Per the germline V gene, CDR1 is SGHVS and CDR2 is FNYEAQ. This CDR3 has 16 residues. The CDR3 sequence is CASSLLRVRGYNEQFF. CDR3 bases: TGTGCCAGCAGCTTATTGCGGGTTCGTGGTTACAATGAGCAGTTCTTC.

The CDR3 DNA follows: TGTGCCAGCACCGCCGAAGCGGGGGCCGCCAAGACCCAGTACTTC. Translating it yields CASTAEAGAAKTQYF. The chain links TRBV5-4 to TRBJ2-5, with 8 bases that match TRBD2. The J segment lost 6 bases and the V segment lost 6 bases, leaving 13 bases of the junction unmatched. CDR1 and CDR2 from the germline V gene are SGHNT and YYREEE (reference sequence). The CDR3 has 15 residues.

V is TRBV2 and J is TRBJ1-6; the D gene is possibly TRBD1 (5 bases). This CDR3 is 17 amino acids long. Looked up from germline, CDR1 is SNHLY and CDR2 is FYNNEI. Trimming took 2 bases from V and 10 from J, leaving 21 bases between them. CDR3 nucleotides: TGTGCCAGCAGTGAAAGAGAACCACTGGGGGGTCGATCACCCCTCCACTTT. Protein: CASSEREPLGGRSPLHF.